Below, 30 T cell receptor beta chains from the same sample are listed, as sequenced in a study of blood T cell repertoires in COVID-19. Using immunoSEQ multiplex PCR, the repertoire was profiled, and TCRdb retains in-frame clones only, with some absent. The repertoire holds about 220,000 clones, more than 85% seen once, with roughly a tenth in the top ten. The specimen was peripheral blood. The receptors originated from a woman in her fifties or sixties with COVID-19, enrolled during active disease.

This sequence joins TRBV5-1 and TRBJ2-2; perhaps TRBD1 as D (8 bases). Trimming pared 6 bases from V and 5 bases from J, leaving 14 bases between. The germline gives CDR1 SGHRS, CDR2 YFSETQ. CDR3 length: 14 residues. CDR3: CASTDRGGTGELFF. DNA for the CDR3: TGCGCCAGCACCGACAGGGGAGGGACCGGGGAGCTGTTTTTT.

In nucleotides, the CDR3 is TGTGCCAGCAGCTTTGAAGGGGGACGGCCTGGGGCCAACGTCCTGACTTTC. This encodes CASSFEGGRPGANVLTF. The genes are TRBV7-2 and TRBJ2-6; D is perhaps TRBD1 (6 bases). Germline values: CDR1 SGHTA, CDR2 FQGNSA. The CDR3 covers 17 residues. V was shortened by 3 bases and J by 2 bases, with 14 bases between the two germline ends.

The J gene is TRBJ2-7, the V gene TRBV15, with no clear D. V was cut by 5 bases and J by 2 bases, with 10 bases left in between. The CDR3 has 13 residues. Germline V lookup: CDR1 LNHNV, CDR2 YYDKDF (reference sequence). In DNA, the CDR3 is TGTGCCACCAGCCTCGGGTGGGCCTACGAGCAGTACTTC. It yields the protein CATSLGWAYEQYF.

The chain recombines TRBV5-5 with TRBJ1-6; maybe TRBD1 (6 bases). V lost 4 bases and J 14 bases, leaving 13 bases between the germline ends. The CDR3 length is 12 residues. Germline V gene data show CDR1 as SGHKS and CDR2 as YYEKEE (reference sequence). The CDR3 DNA reads TGTGCCAGCAGCGAACAGGGTAAGGCCCTCCACTTT. Amino acid sequence: CASSEQGKALHF.

Only a few counts were recorded for this clone. The rearrangement joins TRBV5-1 to TRBJ2-1; 10 nucleotides align to TRBD1. CDR1 is SGHRS and CDR2 is YFSETQ in the germline V gene. The CDR3 extends over 15 amino acids. V was pared by 4 bases and J by 8 bases, with 9 bases of the junction left unmatched. The DNA of the CDR3 is TGCGCCAGCAGCCACCAAGGGACAGGGGAGGATGAGCAGTTCTTC. It encodes CASSHQGTGEDEQFF.

This chain connects TRBV30 to TRBJ1-5, with a tentative D call TRBD1 (6 bases). Per the germline V gene, CDR1 is GTSNPN and CDR2 is SVGIG (reference sequence). V lost 2 bases to trimming and J lost 3 bases, with 11 bases between them. The CDR3 spans 14 residues. Written as DNA, the CDR3 is TGTGCCTGGAGTCTGGACAGATTCAATCAGCCCCAGCATTTT. Protein: CAWSLDRFNQPQHF.

A single count supports this clone. This chain connects TRBV19 to TRBJ2-5; maybe TRBD1 (5 bases). The CDR3 is made up of 15 amino acids. In germline, CDR1 is LNHDA, CDR2 SQIVND (reference sequence). Trimming took 3 bases from V and 4 from J, leaving 15 bases between them. In DNA form, the CDR3 reads TGTGCCAGTAGTATTCAAGCACAGGTAGGAGAGACCCAGTACTTC. This codes for CASSIQAQVGETQYF.

The chain joins TRBV28 to TRBJ1-2; TRBD1 might be the D (6 bases). This CDR3 comprises 14 residues. Germline lookup yields CDR1 MDHEN and CDR2 SYDVKM. Trimming took 3 bases from V and 2 from J, leaving 10 bases between them. CDR3 protein: CASSFFDRNYGYTF. CDR3 in DNA: TGTGCCAGCAGTTTCTTTGACAGGAACTATGGCTACACCTTC.

The V call is TRBV5-1, the J call TRBJ2-3, with D possibly being TRBD2 (5 bases). The CDR3 loop spans 15 amino acids. Germline values: CDR1 SGHRS, CDR2 YFSETQ. The V end lost 4 bases, the J end lost 1 base, and 13 bases lay between the germline ends. The CDR3 spells CASSGRGLRTDTQYF. The CDR3 region has the DNA TGCGCCAGCAGCGGGAGAGGCCTCCGCACAGATACGCAGTATTTT.

This clone has more than one count but fewer than ten. V and J are TRBV7-3 and TRBJ2-5; D may be TRBD1 (5 bases). The CDR3 loop spans 15 amino acids. The V end was cut by 5 bases, the J end by 5 bases, with 18 bases between. CDR1 SGHTA and CDR2 FQGTGA come from the germline V gene. The CDR3 DNA is TGTGCCAGCAGCGCCCTGGGGCAGGTGTGGGAGACCCAGTACTTC. Its protein product is CASSALGQVWETQYF.

The chain links TRBV16 to TRBJ2-1, with D tentatively TRBD1 (6 bases). The CDR3 consists of 14 residues. Germline V gene lookup returns CDR1 KGHSY and CDR2 FQNENV. Trimming took off 4 bases at V and 7 bases at J, with 14 bases between the two ends. This chain's CDR3 is CASSPRGQGNEQFF. For the CDR3, the DNA is TGTGCCAGCAGCCCCAGGGGCCAGGGGAATGAGCAGTTCTTC.

The chain uses TRBV7-2 and TRBJ1-2; 10 bases fit TRBD1. CDR1 is SGHTA and CDR2 is FQGNSA in the germline V gene. J gave up 4 bases and V 1 base, and 3 bases lay outside the gene matches. The CDR3 spans 15 residues. CDR3 sequence: CASSLGRTGGYGYTF. CDR3 bases: TGTGCCAGCAGCTTAGGCCGGACAGGGGGCTATGGCTACACCTTC.

This chain's CDR3 is CASSVGRGTEAFF. The CDR3 DNA reads as TGTGCCAGCAGTGTGGGGCGCGGTACTGAAGCTTTCTTT. The chain combines TRBV28 with TRBJ1-1; D is perhaps TRBD1 (5 bases). The CDR3 is made up of 13 amino acids. Germline lookup yields CDR1 MDHEN and CDR2 SYDVKM. V dropped 5 bases and J dropped 5 bases, with 12 bases sitting between them. The full variable domain, with the rest looked up from reference TRBV28 and TRBJ1-1, is DVKVTQSSRYLVKRTGEKVFLECVQDMDHENMFWYRQDPGLGLRLIYFSYDVKMKEKGDIPEGYSVSREKKERFSLILESASTNQTSMYLCASSVGRGTEAFFGQGTRLTVV.

This clone is a singleton in its sample. The J gene is TRBJ2-6, the V gene TRBV7-2; TRBD1 aligns across 8 bases. CDR1 and CDR2 (germline): SGHTA, FQGNSA. The CDR3 sequence is 18 residues long. V dropped 5 bases and J dropped 1; count of bases not matched to a gene: 10. The CDR3 reads CASSPRQGLTSGANVLTF. The CDR3 DNA sequence: TGTGCCAGCAGCCCACGACAGGGGCTGACATCTGGGGCCAACGTCCTGACTTTC.

The chain uses TRBV24-1 and TRBJ2-3; maybe TRBD2 (5 bases). CDR1 KGHDR and CDR2 SFDVKD come from the germline V gene. Trimming pared 4 bases from V and 3 bases from J, leaving 16 bases between. This CDR3 has 16 residues. CDR3 residues: CATSDRSPRGTDTQYF. The CDR3 DNA is TGTGCCACCAGTGACCGGTCCCCACGGGGAACAGATACGCAGTATTTT.

This clone rates as medium-sized. The V and J genes are TRBV5-1 and TRBJ2-3, with 8 bases aligning to TRBD1. The CDR3 runs 17 residues. J lost 2 bases, V lost 4 bases, and 12 bases had no gene match. CDR1 and CDR2 from the germline V gene are SGHRS and YFSETQ. The CDR3 here is CASSRTGTGQTTDTQYF. CDR3 in DNA: TGCGCCAGCAGCAGAACCGGGACAGGTCAAACCACAGATACGCAGTATTTT.

This clone was seen just once. This sequence joins TRBV3-1 (or the pseudogene TRBV3-2) and TRBJ2-7, with TRBD1 identical over 12 bases. Germline V lookup: CDR1 LGHDT, CDR2 YNNKEL (reference sequence). This CDR3 contains 15 residues. V shed 6 bases, J shed 3 bases, and the junction held 6 bases outside the gene matches. The chain's CDR3 is CASREGQGAFYEQYF. The CDR3, as DNA: TGTGCCAGCAGGGAGGGACAGGGGGCGTTCTACGAGCAGTACTTC.

The chain uses TRBV30 and TRBJ2-3; possible D gene TRBD2, 5 bases. V lost 0 bases to trimming and J lost 1 base, with 8 bases between them. CDR1 and CDR2 (germline): GTSNPN, SVGIG (reference sequence). The CDR3 is made up of 14 amino acids. The CDR3 bases are TGTGCCTGGAGTGTACCCGGGGGCACAGATACGCAGTATTTT. It is translated as CAWSVPGGTDTQYF.

The rearrangement links TRBV4-3 to TRBJ1-3; D may be TRBD1 (5 bases). Per germline, CDR1 LGHNA and CDR2 YSLEER. With 1 base removed from V and 3 bases from J, the gap between germline ends came to 13 bases. CDR3 length equals 16 residues. CDR3 nucleotides: TGCGCCAGCAGCCAAGGATTAGGGGCGGTTGGAAACACCATATATTTT. This codes for CASSQGLGAVGNTIYF.

V usage is TRBV4-1 and J usage is TRBJ1-4; a weak D match, TRBD1 (5 bases). Trimming removed 0 bases at V and 6 bases at J, with 11 bases between. Germline V gene sequence: CDR1 MGHRA, CDR2 YSYEKL. There are 15 residues in the CDR3. The CDR3 protein is CASSQDGGKDEKLFF. In DNA form, the CDR3 reads TGCGCCAGCAGCCAAGACGGGGGGAAGGATGAAAAACTGTTTTTT.

Notes on this clone: Relative to the germline gene, one junction end is altered; a read error may explain this. The chain links TRBV18 to TRBJ2-1, with D possibly TRBD1 on 7 matching bases. The CDR3 totals 13 residues. Germline CDR1 reads KGHSH; CDR2 reads LQKENI. The CDR3 nucleotides are TGTGCCAACTCAGGGGGGTTGAACAATGAGCAGTTCTTC. This codes for CANSGGLNNEQFF.

In this sample, this clone turned up a few times. The junction departs from germline at one end; a sequencing error may be responsible. The chain joins TRBV5-1 to TRBJ2-2, with 9 bases that match TRBD1. The CDR3 contains 17 residues. The germline CDR1 and CDR2 sequences are SGHRS and YFSETQ. CDR3 protein: CASFVRPGTGNAGELFF. CDR3 in DNA: TGCGCCAGCTTCGTTCGCCCCGGGACAGGGAACGCCGGGGAGCTGTTTTTT.

This clone was found a few times. V and J are TRBV27 and TRBJ1-5; the D gene is possibly TRBD1 (6 bases). Germline assignment: CDR1 MNHEY and CDR2 SMNVEV (reference sequence). V lost 3 bases and J 4 bases, leaving 10 bases between the germline ends. The CDR3 length is 14 residues. CDR3: CASSLRGGNQPQHF. The CDR3 DNA reads as TGTGCCAGCAGTTTGCGAGGGGGAAATCAGCCCCAGCATTTT.

The V call is TRBV30, the J call TRBJ1-2; no firm D call. Trimming took off 4 bases at V and 6 bases at J, with 15 bases between the two ends. This CDR3 region has 13 residues. CDR1 GTSNPN and CDR2 SVGIG come from the germline V gene (reference sequence). CDR3 sequence: CAWNLDTTDGYTF. The DNA of the CDR3 is TGTGCCTGGAATTTAGACACCACGGATGGCTACACCTTC.

The chain recombines TRBV11-3 with TRBJ2-7; 7 bases are shared with TRBD2. The CDR3 has 12 residues. V was pared by 5 bases and J by 9 bases, with 7 bases of the junction left unmatched. The germline V gene has CDR1 SGHNT and CDR2 YENEEA. The CDR3 bases are TGTGCCAGCAGCGGACTAGGGACGAGGCAGTACTTC. Translation: CASSGLGTRQYF.

This chain uses TRBV5-5 with TRBJ2-7; 11 nucleotides match TRBD1. With 3 bases clipped from V and 9 bases from J, the junction kept 8 bases outside the gene matches. CDR1 and CDR2 from the germline V gene are SGHKS and YYEKEE (reference sequence). CDR3 size: 14 residues. The DNA of the CDR3 is TGTGCCAGCAGCTCCCGGGACAGGGGGTATGTGCAGTACGTC. This translates into CASSSRDRGYVQYV.

The chain carries TRBV7-9 and TRBJ2-3; perhaps TRBD2 as D (5 bases). Germline V gene sequence: CDR1 SEHNR, CDR2 FQNEAQ (reference sequence). Trimming removed 6 bases at V and 3 bases at J, with 16 bases between. The CDR3 extends over 15 amino acids. The CDR3 coding sequence is TGTGCCAGCAGTTCCGTTTGGGAGAAGACAGATACGCAGTATTTT. Protein: CASSSVWEKTDTQYF.

The chain's CDR3 is CASSPSTSGVQYF. CDR3 bases: TGTGCCAGCAGCCCCTCGACTAGCGGCGTGCAGTACTTC. This sequence joins TRBV7-3 and TRBJ2-7, with TRBD2 matching over 9 bases. After removal of 5 bases from V and 9 bases from J, the junction contained 8 bases not matched to a gene. Per germline, CDR1 SGHTA and CDR2 FQGTGA. This CDR3 has 13 amino acids. Combining the CDR3 with reference TRBV7-3 and TRBJ2-7 gives the whole variable domain GAGVSQTPSNKVTEKGKYVELRCDPISGHTALYWYRQSLGQGPEFLIYFQGTGAADDSGLPNDRFFAVRPEGSVSTLKIQRTERGDSAVYLCASSPSTSGVQYFGPGTRLTVT.

V gene TRBV2 combines with J gene TRBJ1-6; 11 nucleotides line up with TRBD1. The V gene end was trimmed by 8 bases and the J gene end by 4 bases; junction bases not matched to a gene: 13. CDR1 SNHLY and CDR2 FYNNEI come from the germline V gene. This CDR3 contains 18 residues. CDR3 region: CASSSPRTGGVYNSPLHF. For the CDR3, the DNA is TGTGCCAGCTCGTCGCCCCGGACAGGGGGCGTTTATAATTCACCCCTCCACTTT.

V usage is TRBV3-1 (or the pseudogene TRBV3-2) and J usage is TRBJ1-2; TRBD1 matches at 8 bases. The germline gives CDR1 LGHDT, CDR2 YNNKEL (reference sequence). Unmatched junction bases numbered 3, after V lost 3 bases and J lost 3 bases. CDR3 size: 14 residues. The CDR3 reads CASSQETGDYGYTF. CDR3 nucleotides: TGTGCCAGCAGCCAGGAGACAGGGGACTATGGCTACACCTTC.